This T cell receptor (beta chain) is drawn from a study of blood T cells in healthy people across ages. Combining a sample-barcoded 5' primer with a J-beta primer mix, a second PCR ran for about 6 to 11 cycles. TCRdb re-derived calls from the 5' RACE reads in MiXCR, one entry per CDR3 protein. The table includes some 930,000 distinct CDR3 sequences, around 29% detected once. The CDR3 length is 12 residues. CDR1 is SQVTM and CDR2 is ANQGSEA in the germline V gene. Trimming pared 6 bases from V and 3 bases from J, leaving 12 bases between. These sequences were also reported in another study, on T cells of mothers and their children.

Sequencing was carried out using blood. This chain connects TRBV29-1 to TRBJ2-7; the D is unclear. The clonotype comes from a woman aged 40 to 55 in good health. The CDR3 reads CSVHTASYEQYF. The CDR3, as DNA: TGCAGCGTCCATACGGCCAGCTACGAGCAGTACTTC.